This record looks at one T cell receptor (beta chain) sequence and its context. This clone's antigen is unknown. Base qualities are not recorded, but no much larger clone differs from it by a single base. This entry comes from a study of blood T cell repertoires in COVID-19 (dated by TCRdb to the early 2020s). About the study as a whole: Samples covering the acute and convalescent phases of COVID-19 were provided by collaborators in the United States, Italy and Spain. The material from the prospective study consisted of cDNA or gDNA derived from T cells, B-cell-depleted T cells, or PBMCs. The dataset comprised deeply sampled blood TCRbeta repertoires from subjects exposed to, actively infected with, or recovered from COVID-19. The repertoires were made available in a free public database intended to serve as a resource for research on the immune response to SARS-CoV-2. The samples were drawn from the first 160 participants of the ongoing ImmuneRACE study and from 1,254 subjects provided by 6 global collaborators. Sample metadata almost always included a de-identified subject ID, COVID-19 status, age in years and sex. Where HLA class I and class II types were available, the types were taken from metadata supplied by the sample provider, not from assay-based typing.

The cysteine opens and the phenylalanine closes a CDR3 of 13 amino acids. Just the 39-base CDR3 DNA is kept, in frame starting at base 1. The germline V gene encodes CDR1 KGHSH and CDR2 LQKENI. A distance of 4 bases separates the germline ends of V and J, which lose 1 base and 1 base respectively. Beyond this particular receptor, the publication reports: The quantity of clinical and demographic metadata differed by source and by participant and was supplied without curation.

TCRbeta CDR3 regions were amplified from genomic DNA by means of the immunoSEQ Assay, a bias-controlled multiplex PCR. The source study handled its data this way. The number of nucleated cells in each sample was estimated by amplification of reference gene primers within the assay. To quantify the absolute abundance of each unique TCRbeta CDR3 rearrangement, sequence reads were collapsed and filtered. For each sample, productive Simpson clonality was calculated as the square root of Simpson's diversity index over productive rearrangements. This is the immuneACCESS table as TCRdb keeps it, with only in-frame sequences that have V and J called. A part of the clones is gone; compared with another copy, unresolved V genes explain less than half, and the rest is unexplained. Clone size and the V and J calls come from that table; the DNA yielded D and trimming. The sample has 50,000 to 70,000 clones on record, about 66% of them singletons. The top ten clones comprise approximately 50% of the sample.

Enrolling through a virtual design, the prospective study's participants ranged in age from about 18 to 100 years and lived across roughly 24 United States geographic areas. In the prospective study, cohorts were assigned on the basis of participant-reported clinical history obtained from a screening survey and a study questionnaire. Exposed participants were defined as having been in contact with someone with a PCR-confirmed or clinician-diagnosed COVID-19 case within 2 weeks of study entry. In the prospective study, mobile phlebotomists collected whole blood, serum and a nasopharyngeal or oropharyngeal swab from each participant. Over a roughly 2-month period, participants in the prospective study had the option of providing additional blood draws and questionnaires. Before DNA extraction, blood samples from the prospective study were shipped at room temperature or frozen.

The chain was built from TRBV18 and TRBJ2-5; the D gene lacks a confident call. Material for sequencing was PBMCs or T cells enriched from blood (not recorded which). This TCR came from a woman in her sixties or seventies who had been exposed to COVID-19. The CDR3 protein is CASSPLSQETQYF. In nucleotide form, the sequence is TGTGCCAGCTCACCACTCTCCCAAGAGACCCAGTACTTC.